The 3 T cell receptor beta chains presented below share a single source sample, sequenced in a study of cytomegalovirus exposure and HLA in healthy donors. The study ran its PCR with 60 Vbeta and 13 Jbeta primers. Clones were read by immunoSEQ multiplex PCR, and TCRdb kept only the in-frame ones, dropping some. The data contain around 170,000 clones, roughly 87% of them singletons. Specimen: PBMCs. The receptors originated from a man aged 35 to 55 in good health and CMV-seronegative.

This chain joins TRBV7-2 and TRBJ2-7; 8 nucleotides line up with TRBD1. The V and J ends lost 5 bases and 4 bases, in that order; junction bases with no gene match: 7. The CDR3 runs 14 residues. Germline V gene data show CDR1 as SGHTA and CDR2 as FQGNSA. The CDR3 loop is CASSVGQAPYEQYF. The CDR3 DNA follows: TGTGCCAGCAGCGTGGGACAGGCCCCTTACGAGCAGTACTTC.

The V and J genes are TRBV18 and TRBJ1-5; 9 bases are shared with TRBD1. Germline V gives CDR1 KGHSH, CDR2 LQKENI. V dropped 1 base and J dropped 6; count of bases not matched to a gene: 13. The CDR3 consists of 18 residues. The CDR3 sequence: CASSPLPARTGAAQPQHF. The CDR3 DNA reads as TGTGCCAGCTCACCACTCCCCGCCCGGACAGGGGCGGCTCAGCCCCAGCATTTT.

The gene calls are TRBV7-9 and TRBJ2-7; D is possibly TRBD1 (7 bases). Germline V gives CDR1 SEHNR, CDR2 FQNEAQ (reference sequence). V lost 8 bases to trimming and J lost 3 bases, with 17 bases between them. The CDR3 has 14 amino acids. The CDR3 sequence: CASRSGDRDYEQYF. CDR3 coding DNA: TGTGCCAGCCGGTCGGGGGACAGAGACTACGAGCAGTACTTC.